Reported below is one TCR beta chain. Which antigen it targets is not known. One base away there is no much larger clone; base qualities are not given. The CDR3, cysteine through phenylalanine, is 14 amino acids long. Only CDR3 DNA remains: 42 bases, in frame from the first base. Per the germline V gene, ENHRY is the CDR1 and SYGVKD is the CDR2. Trimming costs V 11 bases and J 7 bases, and their ends lie 21 bases apart. Sequenced on an Illumina NovaSeq 6000. TCRalpha and TCRbeta cDNA libraries were constructed by 5'RACE with constant-segment primers, with sample barcodes and unique molecular identifiers being introduced. Trizol reagent was used to extract RNA from every sample. Libraries were amplified in two PCR steps, with a second sample barcode and Illumina TruSeq adapters added in the second step. Sequencing of libraries was performed on an Illumina NovaSeq with 2 x 150 bp paired-end reads. Per the source publication's procedure: Reads were demultiplexed and collapsed into UMI-guided consensus sequences with migec v1.2.7. Using mixcr v2.1.11, the UMI consensuses were aligned to TRA and TRB V and J templates and assembled into clonotypes. Clonotypes were classified as expanded or contracted when called significant by both edgeR and NoisET, with noise models trained on biological replicates. For edgeR calls, the thresholds were a false discovery rate-adjusted p below 0.01 and a log2 fold-change of 1. As an exploratory analysis of dynamics, PCA with hierarchical clustering was applied to max-normalized trajectories of the 1000 most abundant clonotypes. The CD4 or CD8 phenotype of responding clones was assigned using the separately sequenced CD4+ and CD8+ repertoires. TCRdb ran its own pipeline on the public reads, namely fastp trimming at Q25 and MiXCR clone calling, and kept in-frame beta chains. Each CDR3 protein appears once, grouped with its most common genes and DNA. These V and J calls are TCRdb output, not the study's own analysis. The sample has 180,000 or so distinct CDR3 sequences on record, roughly 12% of them singletons. Jointly, the top ten make up approximately 4% of the sample.

PBMCs were isolated by Ficoll-Paque density gradient centrifugation. This specimen belongs to a study of T-cell memory formation after mild COVID-19 (dated by TCRdb to the early 2020s). Study-wide context: TCR sequence clusters from the two donors were found to be largely donor specific. In a couple of donors, T-cell clones that expanded and contracted after mild COVID-19 were followed by sequencing TCRalpha and TCRbeta repertoires longitudinally. Two young, previously healthy adult volunteers, one female and one male, were included in the cohort. Summary of the overall study and its limitations: Contracting CD4+ clones appeared mostly in the CM and EM memory subsets, whereas CD8+ clones were enriched in EMRA. Some responding clones were detected in pre-infection memory, suggesting pre-existing cross-reactive memory T cells joined the SARS-CoV-2 response. Balanced CD4/CD8 phenotypes were observed for clones contracting from day 15 to 85, whereas a bias towards CD4+ was observed for a second wave of clones expanding from day 15 to 37. The study included only two mild cases, and larger cohorts that include severe cases with pre-infection samples were judged to be necessary. SARS-CoV-2 specificity of the second-wave clones peaking on day 37 was not confirmed.

The sequence links TRBV10-3 to TRBJ2-1; the D region may be TRBD1 or TRBD2, each matching 6 bases equally. Sequencing input: PBMCs or a T cell subset sorted from them (not recorded which). The source of this sequence is a man younger than 35 who had mild COVID-19 (a few samples of this study predate the infection). The sample titles of this study are shuffled in the database, so cell type and time point are left out; the donor was told from shared clones. The CDR3 in this case is CALGGQGLGNEQFF. The nucleotide sequence reads TGTGCCCTTGGAGGGCAGGGGTTGGGGAATGAGCAGTTCTTC.